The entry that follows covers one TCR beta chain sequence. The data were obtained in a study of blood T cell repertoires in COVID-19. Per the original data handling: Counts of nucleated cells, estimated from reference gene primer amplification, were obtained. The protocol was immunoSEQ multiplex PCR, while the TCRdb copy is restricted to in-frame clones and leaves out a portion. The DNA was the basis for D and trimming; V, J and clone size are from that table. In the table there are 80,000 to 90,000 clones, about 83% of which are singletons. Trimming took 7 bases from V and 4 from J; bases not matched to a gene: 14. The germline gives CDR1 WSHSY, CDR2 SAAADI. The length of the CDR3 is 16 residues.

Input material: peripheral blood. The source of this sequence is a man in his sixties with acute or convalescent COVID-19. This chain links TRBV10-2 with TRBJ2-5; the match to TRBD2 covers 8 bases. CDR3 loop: CASTPLGGAGGETQYF. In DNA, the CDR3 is TGCGCCAGCACCCCCCTCGGGGGGGCTGGGGGAGAGACCCAGTACTTC.